This TCR beta chain is drawn from a study of CD8+ T cells in alopecia areata listed by TCRdb under 2018. The study in broad terms: The treated patients took part in an open-label pilot trial in which moderate-to-severe alopecia areata was treated with oral tofacitinib at 5 to 10 mg twice daily. Disease severity in treated patients was measured with the SALT score, which quantifies the percentage of affected scalp surface area. Clonality in the scalp was compared among normal scalp (n=4), patchy alopecia areata scalp (n=8), and alopecia totalis/universalis scalp (n=8). In humans, TCRbeta sequencing was performed on scalp tissue and on sorted CD4+ and CD8+ peripheral blood T cells from healthy controls and from patients with patchy or totalis/universalis alopecia areata. Tofacitinib was administered for 6 to 18 months, and 6 months of follow-up off drug were then conducted to assess delayed response and recurrence. Tofacitinib-treated patients had biopsies at baseline and at 4 and 24 weeks of treatment, with a later scalp biopsy in several patients. In both human patients and the C3H/HeJ mouse model, the study applied high-throughput TCRbeta sequencing to look at T cell clonal expansion in alopecia areata. The RNA source kit depended on sample type: the PAXgene miRNA kit for fixed scalp, the miRNeasy kit for PBMCs, and the RNeasy kit for mouse skin. Amplification of TCRbeta CDR3 regions was done by immunoSEQ multiplex PCR using 35 Vbeta forward primers and 13 Jbeta reverse primers.

The treatment or condition label on this specimen signifies: oral pan-JAK inhibitor, 5-10 mg twice daily. Peripheral blood and lesional scalp punch biopsies were obtained from patients with alopecia areata. PBMCs were isolated by density centrifugation and stained for CD3, CD4 and CD8, after which CD4+ and CD8+ T cells were sorted on a FACSAria. To prepare the library, the immunoSEQ multiplex PCR assay was applied. RNA was extracted from all samples and reverse transcribed into cDNA, which served as template for TCR sequencing. First-strand cDNA was synthesized using SuperScript III with a 2:1 mix of oligo-dT and random hexamers. Amplification bias was assessed with a synthetic immune receptor repertoire, and residual bias was removed computationally. On the authors' methods: After raw reads were preprocessed to remove errors, the CDR3 was defined following IMGT conventions as running from the conserved cysteine to phenylalanine. Clonality was calculated as 1 minus Shannon entropy normalized by log2 of the number of productive unique TCRs. Whether scalp clones were CD4 or CD8 was inferred by matching scalp TCRbeta sequences against CD4 and CD8 repertoires sorted from blood. Here the immuneACCESS table is served through TCRdb, limited to in-frame sequences with V and J called. Missing clones are a known gap in these copies; in checked studies unresolved V genes cover under half, and the rest lacks a known reason. The DNA was the basis for D and trimming; V, J and clone size are from that table. The sample contains around 300,000 clones, 50% to 75% of them found a single time. About 0.9% of the sample is held by the ten biggest clonotypes.

What the research found in general, with its limitations: Many expanded lesional clones persisted in scalp and blood during tofacitinib treatment, which may partly explain relapse after stopping treatment. Because the treated cohort was small and had just a single nonresponder, larger studies are needed to establish links between baseline CD8+ expansion and response. Compared with normal scalp, lesional scalp had higher clonality and more expanded CD8+ clones, particularly in alopecia totalis/universalis, a pattern that suggests antigenic drive. TCR sequences shared between patients were less clear than in mice, possibly partly because of HLA diversity in the patient population. Unlike mouse skin, which is dominated by gammadelta T cells, normal human skin has resident alphabeta T cells that are also sequenced, and this complicates analysis of the scalp TCR repertoire. With tofacitinib, both scalp clonality and the number of expanded CD8+ clones among the top 100 scalp clones went down significantly.

With regard to this clone: No cognate antigen has been identified for it. Nothing much larger sits one base from this clone, and base qualities are not available. Other nucleotide sequences in the sample specify the same CDR3.

From the germline V gene (reference sequence), CDR1 is GTSNPN and CDR2 is SVGIG. Including cysteine and phenylalanine, the CDR3 has 16 amino acids. Solely the CDR3 DNA is kept, with 48 bases framed from the first base. V lost 2 bases and J lost 1 base, and the count of bases not matched to a germline gene is 3. The clonotype originates from a human donor with alopecia areata. This chain is built from TRBV30 and TRBJ2-5, with 14 central nucleotides matching TRBD2. The material sequenced was CD4+ T cells sorted from blood, taken around week 53, from a patient treated with tofacitinib. The CDR3 region: CAWSPGLAGVQETQYF. The bases are TGTGCCTGGAGTCCGGGACTAGCGGGAGTCCAAGAGACCCAGTACTTC. Reference TRBV30 and TRBJ2-5 proteins supply the regions before and after the CDR3; the full variable domain is: SQTIHQWPATLVQPVGSPLSLECTVEGTSNPNLYWYRQAAGRGLQLLFYSVGIGQISSEVPQNLSASRPQDRQFILSSKKLLLSDSGFYLCAWSPGLAGVQETQYFGPGTRLLVL.